This record concerns one TCR beta chain sequence. The antigen remains unidentified. Per the study methods: It was from CDR3 differences across clinicopathological groups that a distant-metastasis classifier for papillary thyroid cancer was built. MiXCR was used by TCRdb to re-call the PCR reads. The V and J calls shown here were made by TCRdb, not taken from the authors' results. The repertoire holds approximately 26,000 clones, with roughly 26% as singletons. These data belong to a study of metastatic and nonmetastatic thyroid tumors. Study-wide background: The authors compared repertoires across blood and tumor or nodule tissue from malignant and benign thyroid patients.

Study results and limitations: The study reportedly found significantly higher TCR beta diversity in malignant thyroid tumors than benign nodules, in blood and tumor.

None of the patients had undergone any treatment ahead of thyroid surgery. Sequencing was carried out using blood. This TCR came from a female donor with papillary thyroid cancer or a benign thyroid nodule (not recorded which). Some clones in this sample may be carry-over from other donors' samples.

This CDR3 is CAGQQRFYGYTF. The DNA of the CDR3 is TGTGCCGGACAACAGCGATTCTATGGCTACACCTTC. The J gene is TRBJ1-2, the V gene TRBV30, with a possible D match to TRBD1 (5 bases). CDR1 is GTSNPN and CDR2 is SVGIG in the germline V gene (reference sequence). Trimming left V 8 bases short and J 4 bases short, with 14 bases between. The CDR3 consists of 12 residues.